This entry lists 3 T cell receptor beta chains sequenced from one sample in a study of shared clonotypes between healthy human individuals (dated by TCRdb to 2018 to 2021). The method was the immunoSEQ multiplex PCR assay. The clones in this table, taken by TCRdb from immuneACCESS, are in-frame only. Not every clone is retained; where verified, under half of the shortfall comes from an unresolved V gene, and the cause of the rest is unknown. Present in this sample are around 2.5 million clones, 80% to 95% of which were seen just once. The biggest ten clones account for approximately 0.36% of the sample. Sequences were obtained from naive CD4+ T cells from PBMCs. The sample's cell subset or site, from its label and the paper: CD45RA+ positively selected. All receptors derive from a man aged 18 to 35 in good health. Some clones in this sample may be carry-over from other donors' samples.

This clone came up once. The chain joins TRBV9 to TRBJ2-7; D perhaps matches TRBD1 (5 bases). The germline V gene has CDR1 SGDLS and CDR2 YYNGEE. V dropped 0 bases and J dropped 6 bases, with 13 bases sitting between them. The CDR3 runs to 14 residues. The CDR3, as DNA: TGTGCCAGCAGCGTAGAGCCCAGGGTAGGCGAGCAGTACTTC. Translation gives CASSVEPRVGEQYF.

The genes are TRBV29-1 and TRBJ1-1; D might be TRBD1 (6 bases). The CDR3 contains 13 residues. V was cut by 7 bases and J by 2 bases, with 14 bases left in between. Looked up from germline, CDR1 is SQVTM and CDR2 is ANQGSEA. The CDR3 sequence is CSAERQANTEAFF. CDR3 sequence (DNA): TGCAGCGCAGAGAGACAGGCTAACACTGAAGCTTTCTTT. Complete variable domain (other parts from reference TRBV29-1 and TRBJ1-1): SAVISQKPSRDICQRGTSLTIQCQVDSQVTMMFWYRQQPGQSLTLIATANQGSEATYESGFVIDKFPISRPNLTFSTLTVSNMSPEDSSIYLCSAERQANTEAFFGQGTRLTVV.

The rearrangement links TRBV27 to TRBJ2-7; 7 bases align to TRBD1. The V segment lost 5 bases and the J segment 4 bases; nucleotides outside the gene matches: 5. This CDR3 has 13 residues. The germline gives CDR1 MNHEY, CDR2 SMNVEV (reference sequence). The CDR3 region is CASSRQGGYEQYF. The CDR3 nucleotides are TGTGCCAGCAGTAGACAGGGTGGTTACGAGCAGTACTTC.